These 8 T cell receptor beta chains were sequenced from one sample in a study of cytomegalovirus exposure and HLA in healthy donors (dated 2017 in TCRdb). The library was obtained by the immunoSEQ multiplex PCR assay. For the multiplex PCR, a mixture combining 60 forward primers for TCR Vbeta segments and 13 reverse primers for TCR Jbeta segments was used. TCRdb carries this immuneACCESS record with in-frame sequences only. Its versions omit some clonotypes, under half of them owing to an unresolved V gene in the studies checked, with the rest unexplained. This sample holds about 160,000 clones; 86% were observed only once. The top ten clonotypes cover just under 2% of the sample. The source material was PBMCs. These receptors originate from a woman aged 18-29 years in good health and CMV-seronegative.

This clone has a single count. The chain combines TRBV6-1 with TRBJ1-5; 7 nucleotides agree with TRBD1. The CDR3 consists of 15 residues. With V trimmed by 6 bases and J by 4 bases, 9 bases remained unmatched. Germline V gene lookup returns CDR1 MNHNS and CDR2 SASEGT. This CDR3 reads CASSPRGSYNQPQHF. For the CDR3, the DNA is TGTGCCAGCAGCCCCAGGGGGTCTTATAATCAGCCCCAGCATTTT.

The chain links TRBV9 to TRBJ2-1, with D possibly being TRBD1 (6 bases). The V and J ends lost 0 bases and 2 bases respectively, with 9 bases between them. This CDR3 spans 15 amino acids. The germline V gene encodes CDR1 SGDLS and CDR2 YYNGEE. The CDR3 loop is CASSVGTGTYNEQFF. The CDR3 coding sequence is TGTGCCAGCAGCGTAGGTACAGGGACCTACAATGAGCAGTTCTTC. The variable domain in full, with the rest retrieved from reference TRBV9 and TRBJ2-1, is DSGVTQTPKHLITATGQRVTLRCSPRSGDLSVYWYQQSLDQGLQFLIQYYNGEERAKGNILERFSAQQFPDLHSELNLSSLELGDSALYFCASSVGTGTYNEQFFGPGTRLTVL.

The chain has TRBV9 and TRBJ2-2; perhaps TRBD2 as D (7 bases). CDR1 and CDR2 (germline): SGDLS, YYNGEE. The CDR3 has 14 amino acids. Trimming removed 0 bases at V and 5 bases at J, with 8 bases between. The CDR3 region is CASSVEGGTGELFF. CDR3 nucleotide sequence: TGTGCCAGCAGCGTAGAGGGGGGGACCGGGGAGCTGTTTTTT.

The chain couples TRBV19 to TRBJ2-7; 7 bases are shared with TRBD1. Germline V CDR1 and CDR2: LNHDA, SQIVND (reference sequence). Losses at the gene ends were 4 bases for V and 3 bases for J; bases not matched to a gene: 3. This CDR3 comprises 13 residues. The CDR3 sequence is CASSRGTDYEQYF. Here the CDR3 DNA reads TGTGCCAGTAGTAGAGGGACAGACTACGAGCAGTACTTC.

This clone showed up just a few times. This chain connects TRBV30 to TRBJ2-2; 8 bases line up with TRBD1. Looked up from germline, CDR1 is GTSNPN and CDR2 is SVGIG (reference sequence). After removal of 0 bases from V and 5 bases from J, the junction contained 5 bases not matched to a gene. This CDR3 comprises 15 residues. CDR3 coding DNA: TGTGCCTGGAGTGTACAGGGGGTAGATACCGGGGAGCTGTTTTTT. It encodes CAWSVQGVDTGELFF. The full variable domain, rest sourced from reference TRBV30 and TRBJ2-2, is SQTIHQWPATLVQPVGSPLSLECTVEGTSNPNLYWYRQAAGRGLQLLFYSVGIGQISSEVPQNLSASRPQDRQFILSSKKLLLSDSGFYLCAWSVQGVDTGELFFGEGSRLTVL.

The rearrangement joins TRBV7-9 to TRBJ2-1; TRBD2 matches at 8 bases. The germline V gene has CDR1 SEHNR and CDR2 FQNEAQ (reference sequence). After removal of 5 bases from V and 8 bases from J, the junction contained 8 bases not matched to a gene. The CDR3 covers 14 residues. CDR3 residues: CASSDGGAGDEQFF. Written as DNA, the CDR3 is TGTGCCAGCAGCGACGGGGGGGCCGGCGATGAGCAGTTCTTC.

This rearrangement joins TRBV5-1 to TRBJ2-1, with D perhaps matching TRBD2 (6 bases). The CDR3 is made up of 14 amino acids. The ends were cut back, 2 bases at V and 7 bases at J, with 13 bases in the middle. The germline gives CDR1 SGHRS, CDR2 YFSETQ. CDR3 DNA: TGCGCCAGCAGCTTATATGGGAGCGGGAATGAGCAGTTCTTC. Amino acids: CASSLYGSGNEQFF.

As DNA, the CDR3 is TGTGCCAGCTCCTCAGGGGGCGCGGGCTCACCCCTCCACTTT. Its translation: CASSSGGAGSPLHF. J is TRBJ1-6 and V is TRBV6-5; 8 bases align to TRBD1. CDR1 and CDR2 (germline): MNHEY, SVGAGI. V was clipped by 8 bases and J by 10 bases; unmatched bases: 10. This CDR3 comprises 14 residues.